The 26 T cell receptor beta chains below were found in one sample sequenced in a study of OX40 agonist ivuxolimab in advanced cancers. Sequencing was performed with immunoSEQ multiplex PCR; in TCRdb, only in-frame clones are kept and a portion is missing. The sample holds fewer than 40,000 clones; less than 90% are singletons and the top ten take around 17%. The material sequenced was CD4+ or CD8+ T cells sorted from blood, taken in a trial of the OX40 agonist ivuxolimab. Every receptor here comes from an adult with an advanced solid tumor such as melanoma, head and neck, liver or kidney cancer.

The rearrangement joins TRBV5-5 to TRBJ2-1; 9 bases are a match to TRBD1. CDR3 length: 16 residues. V lost 4 bases to trimming and J lost 4 bases; unmatched junction nucleotides: 9. Per the germline V gene, CDR1 is SGHKS and CDR2 is YYEKEE (reference sequence). CDR3: CASSEAGTGIYNEQFF. The DNA for the CDR3 is TGTGCCAGCAGCGAAGCCGGGACAGGGATTTACAATGAGCAGTTCTTC.

This sequence joins TRBV5-6 and TRBJ1-1; D is undetermined. Per germline, CDR1 SGHDT and CDR2 YYEEEE. The V gene lost 1 base and the J gene lost 7 bases, with 11 bases spanning the gap. This CDR3 has 13 residues. DNA of the CDR3: TGTGCCAGCAGCTTGAACAGCTTCGATGAAGCTTTCTTT. Translation: CASSLNSFDEAFF.

The gene calls are TRBV15 and TRBJ2-7; D is uncertain. Germline CDR1 LNHNV, CDR2 YYDKDF (reference sequence). This CDR3 has 15 amino acids. The V gene lost 0 bases and the J gene lost 4 bases, with 13 bases spanning the gap. The CDR3 region has the DNA TGTGCCACCAGCAGAGATCGGCAGGCCCGATACGAGCAGTACTTC. This translates into CATSRDRQARYEQYF.

The chain couples TRBV14 to TRBJ2-5, with 7 bases that match TRBD1. Trimming at V came to 1 base and at J to 6 bases, leaving 5 bases not matched to a gene. The CDR3 is 14 residues long. Germline assignment: CDR1 SGHDN and CDR2 FVKESK. CDR3 bases: TGTGCCAGCAGCCAAGGACAGGGTAGGAAGACCCAGTACTTC. This sequence encodes CASSQGQGRKTQYF.

In this sample, this clone turned up a few times. The chain combines TRBV27 with TRBJ2-7; TRBD1 matches at 10 bases. With V trimmed by 3 bases and J by 2 bases, 1 base remained unmatched. Germline V gene lookup returns CDR1 MNHEY and CDR2 SMNVEV (reference sequence). The CDR3 totals 14 residues. CDR3 DNA: TGTGCCAGCAGTTTGGGACAGGGGACCTACGAGCAGTACTTC. Encoded protein: CASSLGQGTYEQYF.

This chain connects TRBV2 to TRBJ2-7; 9 positions agree with TRBD1. Germline V lookup: CDR1 SNHLY, CDR2 FYNNEI. The CDR3 runs 15 residues. Trimming took 4 bases from V and 5 from J; bases not matched to a gene: 9. The chain's CDR3 is CASSGSQGAGNEQYF. As DNA, the CDR3 is TGTGCCAGCAGTGGATCACAGGGGGCGGGCAACGAGCAGTACTTC.

The chain links TRBV19 to TRBJ1-2; D is unclear. Germline CDR1 LNHDA, CDR2 SQIVND (reference sequence). The CDR3 length is 16 residues. The V gene lost 1 base and the J gene lost 4 bases, with 16 bases spanning the gap. The CDR3 sequence is CASSIGGVQDPYGYTF. In nucleotides, the CDR3 is TGTGCCAGTAGTATAGGTGGAGTCCAGGACCCCTATGGCTACACCTTC.

The CDR3 region is CASSQAGQASYEQYF. The CDR3 DNA reads TGCGCCAGCAGCCAAGCGGGACAGGCCTCCTACGAGCAGTACTTC. J is TRBJ2-7 and V is TRBV4-1; 8 bases fit TRBD1. Trimming removed 1 base from V and 0 bases from J; junction bases left unmatched: 2. This CDR3 comprises 15 residues. Per germline, CDR1 MGHRA and CDR2 YSYEKL.

This clone was observed a single time. The V call is TRBV7-8, the J call TRBJ1-3, with 9 positions matching TRBD1. CDR1 and CDR2 from the germline V gene are SGHVS and FQNEAQ. The ends lost 5 bases at V and 3 bases at J; junction bases unmatched: 5. The CDR3 contains 15 residues. Written as DNA, the CDR3 is TGTGCCAGCAGCGAAACAGGGGGCCGTGGAAACACCATATATTTT. Amino acids: CASSETGGRGNTIYF.

The sample holds a few counts of this clone. The chain recombines TRBV25-1 with TRBJ2-2, with 7 bases aligning to TRBD2. Germline V gene lookup returns CDR1 MGHDK and CDR2 SYGVNS. With 2 bases clipped from V and 6 bases from J, the junction kept 6 bases outside the gene matches. This CDR3 is built from 15 residues. The CDR3 is CASSEVGRAAGELFF. DNA for the CDR3: TGTGCCAGCAGTGAAGTAGGGAGGGCAGCCGGGGAGCTGTTTTTT.

This clone was detected once. V usage is TRBV7-8 and J usage is TRBJ1-2, with D tentatively TRBD1 (5 bases). Between the trimmed V and J ends, which lost 5 bases and 0 bases, there was a span of 19 bases. Germline values: CDR1 SGHVS, CDR2 FQNEAQ. CDR3 length equals 17 residues. The CDR3 DNA is TGTGCCAGCAGCCTGGGGCCGCCTAGTAGAGCTAACTATGGCTACACCTTC. Protein: CASSLGPPSRANYGYTF.

The chain is built from TRBV27 and TRBJ2-7; tentatively, D is TRBD1 (5 bases). This CDR3 is built from 14 residues. The germline V gene has CDR1 MNHEY and CDR2 SMNVEV (reference sequence). Trimming stripped 3 bases from V and 2 bases from J, with 11 bases between. The CDR3 protein is CASSFYRGPYEQYF. The CDR3 DNA reads as TGTGCCAGCAGTTTTTATAGGGGCCCCTACGAGCAGTACTTC.

This chain uses TRBV4-1 with TRBJ2-7; 10 nucleotides align to TRBD2. CDR3 size: 17 residues. Germline values: CDR1 MGHRA, CDR2 YSYEKL. V lost 4 bases and J lost 0; bases outside the gene matches: 9. The CDR3 nucleotides are TGCGCCAGCAGCCTCCTAGCGGGGGTGAGGAGCTCCTACGAGCAGTACTTC. This encodes CASSLLAGVRSSYEQYF.

The chain uses TRBV10-3 and TRBJ2-3; 9 bases match TRBD1. This CDR3 region has 18 residues. CDR1 is ENHRY, CDR2 SYGVKD, per germline. The V and J ends lost 4 bases and 4 bases, in that order; junction bases with no gene match: 15. CDR3 coding DNA: TGTGCCATCAGTGTGGGGATTGCTGAACAGGGGGCAGCAGATACGCAGTATTTT. It translates to CAISVGIAEQGAADTQYF.

The chain is built from TRBV5-1 and TRBJ2-7; possible D gene TRBD2, 5 bases. The CDR3 covers 15 residues. V was trimmed by 4 bases and J by 1 base, leaving 15 bases between them. Germline V gene data show CDR1 as SGHRS and CDR2 as YFSETQ. The CDR3 DNA is TGCGCCAGCAGCCGACTGGACTTCCTGTCCTACGAGCAGTACTTC. Its translation: CASSRLDFLSYEQYF.

The rearrangement links TRBV30 to TRBJ2-4; TRBD1 aligns across 7 bases. Germline V lookup: CDR1 GTSNPN, CDR2 SVGIG (reference sequence). The CDR3 is made up of 15 amino acids. V lost 3 bases, J lost 0 bases, and 5 bases stayed unmatched. This chain's CDR3 is CAWRGQSLAKNIQYF. CDR3 coding DNA: TGTGCCTGGAGGGGACAGAGTTTAGCCAAAAACATTCAGTACTTC.

V is TRBV27 and J is TRBJ2-5; TRBD1 matches at 9 bases. The CDR3 has 16 residues. Unmatched junction bases numbered 8, after V lost 5 bases and J lost 1 base. Germline CDR1 and CDR2: MNHEY and SMNVEV (reference sequence). Written as DNA, the CDR3 is TGTGCCAGCAGTCTGGGGACAGGGCTCCTCCAAGAGACCCAGTACTTC. Residues: CASSLGTGLLQETQYF.

This chain connects TRBV19 to TRBJ2-1; 8 bases align to TRBD2. V lost 3 bases to trimming and J lost 5 bases; unmatched junction nucleotides: 6. In germline, CDR1 is LNHDA, CDR2 SQIVND (reference sequence). There are 15 residues in the CDR3. This CDR3 is CASSMFQRGNNEQFF. The CDR3 bases are TGTGCCAGTAGTATGTTCCAGCGGGGGAACAATGAGCAGTTCTTC.

On this clone itself: A much larger clone sits a single nucleotide away, making a read error possible. The rearrangement uses TRBV27 and TRBJ2-3, with 12 bases matching TRBD2. The V gene's germline CDR1 is MNHEY and CDR2 SMNVEV (reference sequence). The CDR3 length is 14 residues. Trimming removed 5 bases from V and 4 bases from J; junction bases left unmatched: 1. The DNA of the CDR3 is TGTGCCAGCAGTGGACTAGCGGGATCAGATACGCAGTATTTT. This codes for CASSGLAGSDTQYF.

This rearrangement joins TRBV27 to TRBJ2-7, with D uncertain. The V gene's germline CDR1 is MNHEY and CDR2 SMNVEV (reference sequence). CDR3 length equals 13 residues. V was cut by 6 bases and J by 4 bases, with 13 bases left in between. Here the CDR3 reads CASRILDGYEQYF. DNA of the CDR3: TGTGCCAGCAGGATACTCGACGGTTACGAGCAGTACTTC.

The rearrangement links TRBV4-1 to TRBJ2-7; 8 positions agree with TRBD2. The CDR3 consists of 13 residues. Germline-derived CDR1 and CDR2 are MGHRA and YSYEKL. With 6 bases clipped from V and 3 bases from J, the junction kept 4 bases outside the gene matches. The CDR3 DNA is TGCGCCAGCAGTGTAGGGACTAGCTACGAGCAGTACTTC. Its translation: CASSVGTSYEQYF.

This chain links TRBV7-8 with TRBJ2-5; 10 bases are shared with TRBD2. The CDR3 consists of 19 residues. The germline gives CDR1 SGHVS, CDR2 FQNEAQ. Losses at the gene ends were 0 bases for V and 1 base for J; bases not matched to a gene: 11. The CDR3 reads CASSLASGGPGAPQETQYF. CDR3 coding DNA: TGTGCCAGCAGCTTAGCTAGCGGGGGGCCCGGCGCACCCCAAGAGACCCAGTACTTC.

With regard to this clone: Compared with germline, one end of the junction differs, possibly owing to a read error. This chain joins TRBV7-7 and TRBJ2-1; D gene unclear. The V gene's germline CDR1 is SSHAT and CDR2 FNYEAQ (reference sequence). This CDR3 has 13 amino acids. CDR3 region: CASSLEQYNEQFF. In DNA form, the CDR3 reads TGTGCTAGCAGCTTAGAACAGTACAATGAGCAGTTCTTC.

CDR3 DNA: TGCGCCAGCAGCCAAGGGAAAGCTGGGGCCAACGTCCTGACTTTC. Its translation: CASSQGKAGANVLTF. The genes are TRBV4-1 and TRBJ2-6; D call uncertain. Germline lookup yields CDR1 MGHRA and CDR2 YSYEKL. Trimming took 1 base from V and 2 from J, leaving 6 bases between them. This CDR3 comprises 15 residues.

The CDR3 here is CASSYHPTQETQYF. The CDR3 bases are TGTGCCAGCAGTTACCATCCGACCCAAGAGACCCAGTACTTC. The chain recombines TRBV6-5 with TRBJ2-5; D not certain. This CDR3 region has 14 residues. V lost 2 bases and J lost 1, with 8 bases in between. Germline values: CDR1 MNHEY, CDR2 SVGAGI.

This sequence joins TRBV4-2 and TRBJ2-7, with 12 positions matching TRBD2. Unmatched junction bases numbered 12, after V lost 3 bases and J lost 9 bases. CDR3 length: 16 amino acids. CDR1 and CDR2 from the germline V gene are LGHNA and YNFKEQ. Here the CDR3 DNA reads TGTGCCAGCAGCCATCTGGGGACTAGCGGGTCTCTTGGGCAGTACTTC. It encodes CASSHLGTSGSLGQYF.